The entry that follows covers one T cell receptor (beta chain) sequence. Antigen unknown. This sample was taken from a study of cytomegalovirus exposure and HLA in healthy donors. Study summary: The roughly 120 validation repertoires used the same platform as the 650 to 850 first-cohort repertoires (as reported by a later analysis). Regarding the study as a whole: Rare TCR sequences predominated, though certain public TCRs were found in many donors.

Sequencing used immunoSEQ multiplex PCR; TCRdb keeps in-frame clones, though not all of them. The top ten clones hold 2% to 2.5% of a sample with about 120,000 clones, about 89% of them seen once. The sequenced sample consisted of PBMCs. The sequence derives from a young woman in good health and CMV-seronegative.

The CDR3 sequence: CARKGCCTEAFF. In DNA, the CDR3 is TGTGCCAGGAAGGGGTGTTGCACTGAAGCTTTCTTT. The chain employs TRBV6-1 and TRBJ1-1; a possible D gene is TRBD1 (5 bases). The CDR3 is 12 amino acids. The germline CDR1 and CDR2 sequences are MNHNS and SASEGT. Between the trimmed V and J ends, which lost 9 bases and 4 bases, there was a span of 12 bases.